These 15 T cell receptor beta chains came from one sample sequenced in a study of CD8 T cells in ankylosing spondylitis. Their target antigens are unknown. The study's findings and limits: Characteristic of ankylosing spondylitis blood, it appeared, was a TCR beta motif comprising roughly eight highly homologous variants.

TCRdb used MiXCR to reprocess the 5' RACE reads, holding one entry per CDR3 protein. Among about 390,000 distinct CDR3 sequences, about 22% were seen once, and the ten largest hold 15% to 20%. Sequenced input: blood, either unsorted or a sorted T cell fraction (not recorded which). All receptors come from a male donor with ankylosing spondylitis.

This clonotype occurred a few times. The junction differs from germline at one of its ends, possibly a read error. The genes are TRBV29-1 and TRBJ1-1; D may be TRBD1 (6 bases). Germline CDR1 and CDR2: SQVTM and ANQGSEA. CDR3 length: 11 residues. The CDR3 here is CTAGAGTEAFF. CDR3 DNA sequence: TGTACGGCAGGGGCCGGGACTGAAGCTTTCTTT. Full variable domain (missing parts from reference TRBV29-1 and TRBJ1-1): SAVISQKPSRDICQRGTSLTIQCQVDSQVTMMFWYRQQPGQSLTLIATANQGSEATYESGFVIDKFPISRPNLTFSTLTVSNMSPEDSSIYLCTAGAGTEAFFGQGTRLTVV.

This clonotype was recorded many times. The chain employs TRBV9 and TRBJ2-3, with 12 bases identical to TRBD2. Germline V gene lookup returns CDR1 SGDLS and CDR2 YYNGEE. The CDR3 consists of 16 residues. V was clipped by 5 bases and J by 3 bases; unmatched bases: 7. CDR3 sequence reads: CASSVPGTSGTDTQYF. Here the CDR3 DNA reads TGTGCCAGCAGTGTTCCCGGGACTAGCGGGACAGATACGCAGTATTTT.

This CDR3 is CASSDGGGSTDTQYF. The CDR3 DNA is TGTGCCAGCAGCGACGGTGGGGGGAGCACAGATACGCAGTATTTT. The chain joins TRBV7-9 to TRBJ2-3; D may be TRBD2 (6 bases). Germline V lookup: CDR1 SEHNR, CDR2 FQNEAQ (reference sequence). The CDR3 runs 15 residues. With 5 bases removed from V and 0 bases from J, the gap between germline ends came to 12 bases.

This sequence joins TRBV20-1 and TRBJ1-2, with unresolved D. Germline V gene data show CDR1 as DFQATT and CDR2 as SNEGSKA (reference sequence). This CDR3 has 13 residues. The V end was cut by 6 bases, the J end by 8 bases, with 19 bases between. CDR3 loop: CSAQTRAAGGYTF. The CDR3 DNA reads TGCAGTGCCCAAACACGGGCGGCTGGCGGCTACACCTTC.

The chain joins TRBV7-9 to TRBJ1-5; 10 bases map to TRBD1. The J segment lost 8 bases and the V segment lost 5 bases, leaving 6 bases of the junction unmatched. The CDR3 extends over 14 amino acids. Germline assignment: CDR1 SEHNR and CDR2 FQNEAQ (reference sequence). CDR3 loop: CASSHRDRGEPQHF. CDR3 coding DNA: TGTGCCAGCAGCCACAGGGACAGGGGAGAGCCCCAGCATTTT.

This clonotype has a handful of counts. The chain recombines TRBV5-4 with TRBJ2-1; D gene ambiguous. Germline CDR1 is SGHNT and CDR2 is YYREEE (reference sequence). The CDR3 loop spans 13 amino acids. Trimming cost V 0 bases and J 4 bases, with 5 bases left between them. CDR3 protein: CASSLVQYNEQFF. In nucleotides, the CDR3 is TGTGCCAGCAGCTTGGTACAGTACAATGAGCAGTTCTTC.

This chain links TRBV28 with TRBJ1-2; D unclear. The CDR3 totals 14 residues. Germline loops: CDR1 MDHEN, CDR2 SYDVKM. Trimming pared 3 bases from V and 4 bases from J, leaving 12 bases between. CDR3 nucleotide sequence: TGTGCCAGCAGTTTCCCCTCAGCAGGCTATGGCTACACCTTC. Residues: CASSFPSAGYGYTF.

The rearrangement links TRBV7-3 to TRBJ2-1, with D perhaps matching TRBD1 (6 bases). The CDR3 runs to 14 residues. V lost 5 bases, J lost 5 bases, and 13 bases lay in between. In germline, CDR1 is SGHTA, CDR2 FQGTGA. The CDR3 sequence is CASSPRTADNEQFF. Here the CDR3 DNA reads TGTGCCAGCAGCCCTCGGACAGCCGACAATGAGCAGTTCTTC.

This clonotype was picked up a small number of times. As DNA, the CDR3 is TGTGCCAGCAGCTTAATAGGCGGGAGTAGAGAGCAGTACTTC. Amino acid sequence: CASSLIGGSREQYF. The V gene is TRBV7-3, the J gene TRBJ2-7, with 7 bases matching TRBD2. V shed 1 base and J 7 bases; nucleotides not matched to a gene: 7. Germline values: CDR1 SGHTA, CDR2 FQGTGA. The CDR3 covers 14 residues. Filled out from reference TRBV7-3 and TRBJ2-7, the complete variable domain reads GAGVSQTPSNKVTEKGKYVELRCDPISGHTALYWYRQSLGQGPEFLIYFQGTGAADDSGLPNDRFFAVRPEGSVSTLKIQRTERGDSAVYLCASSLIGGSREQYFGPGTRLTVT.

The rearrangement uses TRBV4-2 and TRBJ2-1; 12 bases are a match to TRBD2. Losses at the gene ends were 1 base for V and 7 bases for J; bases not matched to a gene: 8. The CDR3 loop spans 17 amino acids. CDR1 is LGHNA and CDR2 is YNFKEQ in the germline V gene. CDR3 sequence (DNA): TGTGCCAGCAGCCAAGGACTAGCGGGAGTGCGGGGAAATGAGCAGTTCTTC. Encoded protein: CASSQGLAGVRGNEQFF.

This chain joins TRBV5-1 and TRBJ2-6; no clear D gene. V was cut by 0 bases and J by 2 bases, with 3 bases left in between. Germline-derived CDR1 and CDR2 are SGHRS and YFSETQ. CDR3 length: 14 residues. The CDR3 protein is CASSLVAGANVLTF. The CDR3 coding sequence is TGCGCCAGCAGCTTGGTGGCTGGGGCCAACGTCCTGACTTTC.

This clonotype showed up just a few times. V gene TRBV2 combines with J gene TRBJ1-5; weak D call: TRBD1 (5 bases). V lost 11 bases to trimming and J lost 4 bases, with 12 bases between them. This CDR3 region has 12 residues. Germline loops: CDR1 SNHLY, CDR2 FYNNEI. CDR3 in amino acids: CAGKGDNQPQHF. CDR3 bases: TGTGCCGGAAAAGGGGATAATCAGCCCCAGCATTTT.

The V call is TRBV7-8, the J call TRBJ2-1; the D gene is possibly TRBD2 (6 bases). V was cut by 3 bases and J by 7 bases, with 10 bases left in between. The germline V gene has CDR1 SGHVS and CDR2 FQNEAQ. There are 13 residues in the CDR3. The CDR3 protein is CASSFGGVNEQFF. DNA of the CDR3: TGTGCCAGCAGCTTTGGAGGGGTGAATGAGCAGTTCTTC.

This clonotype was observed a few times. This chain joins TRBV7-9 and TRBJ2-1, with 8 bases lining up with TRBD2. CDR3 length: 17 residues. Germline V gene data show CDR1 as SEHNR and CDR2 as FQNEAQ (reference sequence). The V and J ends lost 4 bases and 7 bases, in that order; junction bases with no gene match: 15. The DNA for the CDR3 is TGTGCCAGCAGCTATTCTTCCGGGACTAGGACTCCGAATGAGCAGTTCTTC. This sequence encodes CASSYSSGTRTPNEQFF. The full variable domain, its missing parts supplied by reference TRBV7-9 and TRBJ2-1, is DTGVSQNPRHKITKRGQNVTFRCDPISEHNRLYWYRQTLGQGPEFLTYFQNEAQLEKSRLLSDRFSAERPKGSFSTLEIQRTEQGDSAMYLCASSYSSGTRTPNEQFFGPGTRLTVL.

The CDR3 is CASSRPPTGMIVYEQYF. The CDR3 nucleotides are TGTGCCAGCAGCAGGCCCCCGACAGGGATGATCGTCTACGAGCAGTACTTC. The rearrangement uses TRBV21-1 and TRBJ2-7; TRBD1 is the table's D call, not checked against the DNA. TRBV21-1 is marked as a pseudogene. The CDR3 contains 17 residues.